The 10 T cell receptor beta chains reported below all come from one sample, sequenced in a study of blood T cell repertoires in COVID-19. Clones were sequenced by immunoSEQ multiplex PCR, and TCRdb holds only the in-frame ones, with some missing. The data show 150,000 to 200,000 clones, less than 90% seen once. The sequencing input was peripheral blood. These TCRs come from a man in his 70s with active or convalescent COVID-19.

This clone has only one observation. The J gene is TRBJ1-1, the V gene TRBV6-5; D ambiguous. This CDR3 comprises 13 residues. Trimming removed 0 bases from V and 7 bases from J, with 9 bases in between. Looked up from germline, CDR1 is MNHEY and CDR2 is SVGAGI. The CDR3 DNA reads TGTGCCAGCAGTTACTCGACATTTGGTGAAGCTTTCTTT. Its protein product is CASSYSTFGEAFF.

V gene TRBV5-1 combines with J gene TRBJ2-7; possibly TRBD2 for D (5 bases). Germline V lookup: CDR1 SGHRS, CDR2 YFSETQ. Between the trimmed V and J ends, which lost 3 bases and 1 base, there was a span of 11 bases. The CDR3 spans 14 residues. CDR3 nucleotide sequence: TGCGCCAGCAGCTACTCGGACTCGTCCTACGAGCAGTACTTC. This sequence encodes CASSYSDSSYEQYF.

V and J are TRBV10-3 and TRBJ1-2; 9 bases are shared with TRBD1. There are 13 residues in the CDR3. The V and J ends lost 6 bases and 8 bases, in that order; junction bases with no gene match: 7. Germline values: CDR1 ENHRY, CDR2 SYGVKD. The chain's CDR3 is CAISEGQGLGYTF. The CDR3 nucleotides are TGTGCCATCAGCGAGGGACAGGGCCTGGGCTACACCTTC.

V gene TRBV18 combines with J gene TRBJ1-1; D possibly corresponds to TRBD1 (5 bases). Trimming removed 3 bases at V and 10 bases at J, with 15 bases between. This CDR3 has 13 residues. Per germline, CDR1 KGHSH and CDR2 LQKENI. CDR3 region: CASSPALTATAFF. The DNA of the CDR3 is TGTGCCAGCTCACCTGCTTTGACAGCCACAGCTTTCTTT.

This chain links TRBV10-3 with TRBJ1-2; D ambiguous. Germline lookup yields CDR1 ENHRY and CDR2 SYGVKD. Between the trimmed V and J ends, which lost 7 bases and 7 bases, there was a span of 13 bases. The CDR3 totals 12 residues. CDR3 sequence (DNA): TGTGCCATCACCGCGACCCGGGGTGGCTACACCTTC. It yields the protein CAITATRGGYTF.

The V gene is TRBV4-3, the J gene TRBJ2-7; TRBD2 matches 12 bases. This CDR3 has 15 amino acids. V lost 4 bases, J lost 6 bases, and 7 bases stayed unmatched. The V gene's germline CDR1 is LGHNA and CDR2 YSLEER. CDR3 DNA sequence: TGCGCCAGCAGCCCCCAGACTAGCGGGAGTTCCGAGCAGTACTTC. The encoded protein is CASSPQTSGSSEQYF.

The CDR3 reads CASSPTVGVAGELFF. Here the CDR3 DNA reads TGTGCCAGCAGCCCTACGGTAGGGGTTGCCGGGGAGCTGTTTTTT. This chain uses TRBV7-7 with TRBJ2-2; perhaps TRBD1 as D (5 bases). V was pared by 5 bases and J by 6 bases, with 16 bases between. Germline CDR1 SSHAT, CDR2 FNYEAQ (reference sequence). The CDR3 is made up of 15 amino acids.

V usage is TRBV5-1 and J usage is TRBJ1-5; TRBD1 matches 7 bases. CDR1 is SGHRS, CDR2 YFSETQ, per germline. V lost 0 bases, J lost 5 bases, and 5 bases stayed unmatched. The CDR3 spans 15 residues. CDR3 sequence reads: CASSLAGQGDQPQHF. In DNA form, the CDR3 reads TGCGCCAGCAGCTTGGCCGGTCAGGGGGATCAGCCCCAGCATTTT.

The gene calls are TRBV2 and TRBJ2-1; the match to TRBD2 covers 13 bases. V lost 9 bases, J lost 9 bases, and 8 bases stayed unmatched. CDR1 is SNHLY and CDR2 is FYNNEI in the germline V gene. This CDR3 is 14 amino acids long. The CDR3 loop is CASDTSGRASEQFF. The CDR3 nucleotides read TGTGCCAGTGATACTAGCGGGAGGGCCTCTGAGCAGTTCTTC.

This chain connects TRBV7-9 to TRBJ1-2; 7 positions match TRBD1. The CDR3 is made up of 16 amino acids. Germline V gene data show CDR1 as SEHNR and CDR2 as FQNEAQ (reference sequence). V was pared by 5 bases and J by 7 bases, with 16 bases of the junction left unmatched. The chain's CDR3 is CASSILTLTGIRGYTF. The CDR3 region has the DNA TGTGCCAGCAGCATACTTACTTTGACAGGGATTCGTGGCTACACCTTC.